What follows are 27 T cell receptor beta chains derived from one specimen sequenced in a study of neurological immune-mediated disorders. TCRdb ran MiXCR on the 5' RACE reads and lists one entry per CDR3 protein. The repertoire holds over 25,000 distinct CDR3 sequences, with approximately 15% as singletons. Documented time point: technical triplicate 3. Material: CD4+ T cells from blood. The receptors come from a female donor with HTLV-1-associated myelopathy (HAM/TSP).

There are many counts of this clonotype. The chain uses TRBV19 and TRBJ2-1; 14 nucleotides align to TRBD2. The CDR3 spans 16 residues. V was clipped by 5 bases and J by 7 bases; unmatched bases: 7. Germline V gene sequence: CDR1 LNHDA, CDR2 SQIVND (reference sequence). The CDR3 coding sequence is TGTGCCAGTAGTCGCTTGGGACTAGCGGGAGTGAATGAGCAGTTCTTC. Its protein is CASSRLGLAGVNEQFF. Full variable domain (outside the CDR3, taken from reference TRBV19 and TRBJ2-1): DGGITQSPKYLFRKEGQNVTLSCEQNLNHDAMYWYRQDPGQGLRLIYYSQIVNDFQKGDIAEGYSVSREKKESFPLTVTSAQKNPTAFYLCASSRLGLAGVNEQFFGPGTRLTVL.

This clonotype was seen many times. The chain joins TRBV19 to TRBJ2-7; 7 bases fit TRBD1. The germline V gene encodes CDR1 LNHDA and CDR2 SQIVND (reference sequence). V trimming: 7 bases; J trimming: 6 bases; junction bases outside the gene matches: 9. This CDR3 spans 13 amino acids. The CDR3 loop reads CASKDPGGVEQYF. The CDR3, as DNA: TGTGCCAGTAAGGACCCAGGGGGTGTCGAGCAGTACTTC. Drawing the rest from reference TRBV19 and TRBJ2-7, the complete variable domain is DGGITQSPKYLFRKEGQNVTLSCEQNLNHDAMYWYRQDPGQGLRLIYYSQIVNDFQKGDIAEGYSVSREKKESFPLTVTSAQKNPTAFYLCASKDPGGVEQYFGPGTRLTVT.

This clonotype was detected ten times or more. This rearrangement joins TRBV7-2 to TRBJ2-7; TRBD2 is a possible D gene (6 bases). V was cut by 4 bases and J by 5 bases, with 15 bases left in between. The V gene's germline CDR1 is SGHTA and CDR2 FQGNSA. This CDR3 has 14 residues. The CDR3, as DNA: TGTGCCAGCAGCTCTCTGACCCGCGGGGACGAGCAGTACTTC. Translating gives CASSSLTRGDEQYF.

This clonotype was picked up a small number of times. The chain recombines TRBV20-1 with TRBJ2-1, with 10 bases lining up with TRBD1. V lost 6 bases, J lost 5 bases, and 19 bases stayed unmatched. Germline assignment: CDR1 DFQATT and CDR2 SNEGSKA (reference sequence). The CDR3 extends over 18 amino acids. The DNA of the CDR3 is TGCAGTGCCCCGCTCCCTCCGACAGGGGGCGTAGGGCACAATGAGCAGTTCTTC. Protein: CSAPLPPTGGVGHNEQFF.

In this sample, this clonotype turned up many times. The chain recombines TRBV7-2 with TRBJ2-3; 14 bases map to TRBD2. This CDR3 has 20 residues. Trimming at V came to 2 bases and at J to 1 base, leaving 11 bases not matched to a gene. Germline V gives CDR1 SGHTA, CDR2 FQGNSA. This CDR3 is CASSLPLRTSGRSGTDTQYF. The CDR3 DNA reads TGTGCCAGCAGCTTACCCCTACGGACTAGCGGGAGGTCTGGCACAGATACGCAGTATTTT.

There are many counts of this clonotype. CDR3 sequence reads: CASSFSIAGQQSKGQFF. The CDR3 region has the DNA TGTGCCAGCAGCTTTTCGATTGCCGGACAGCAGAGTAAGGGGCAGTTCTTC. The genes are TRBV5-6 and TRBJ2-1; maybe TRBD1 (6 bases). V dropped 2 bases and J dropped 12 bases, with 27 bases sitting between them. The CDR3 runs to 17 residues. Germline V gene data show CDR1 as SGHDT and CDR2 as YYEEEE.

This clonotype was found many times. The chain uses TRBV20-1 and TRBJ2-3; 14 bases map to TRBD2. This CDR3 has 12 residues. CDR1 is DFQATT, CDR2 SNEGSKA, per germline (reference sequence). V dropped 3 bases and J dropped 12; count of bases not matched to a gene: 2. The CDR3 nucleotides read TGCAGTGCTAGGACTAGCGGGAGGGCACAGTATTTT. Translating gives CSARTSGRAQYF.

This clonotype is termed medium-sized. The rearrangement uses TRBV29-1 and TRBJ1-5, with 9 bases fitting TRBD1. This CDR3 is built from 13 residues. Germline V gene data show CDR1 as SQVTM and CDR2 as ANQGSEA. The ends lost 4 bases at V and 6 bases at J; junction bases unmatched: 4. The CDR3 protein is CSVGGQGGQPQHF. CDR3 sequence (DNA): TGCAGCGTTGGGGGACAGGGCGGTCAGCCCCAGCATTTT.

This clonotype appeared many times. This chain links TRBV5-1 with TRBJ2-3; perhaps TRBD1 as D (5 bases). The CDR3 is 14 residues long. Germline V gives CDR1 SGHRS, CDR2 YFSETQ. V lost 0 bases and J 4 bases, leaving 9 bases between the germline ends. The CDR3 here is CASSLESGPDTQYF. In DNA form, the CDR3 reads TGCGCCAGCAGCTTGGAATCAGGGCCAGATACGCAGTATTTT. Together with reference TRBV5-1 and TRBJ2-3, the CDR3 gives the full variable domain: KAGVTQTPRYLIKTRGQQVTLSCSPISGHRSVSWYQQTPGQGLQFLFEYFSETQRNKGNFPGRFSGRQFSNSRSEMNVSTLELGDSALYLCASSLESGPDTQYFGPGTRLTVL.

The chain couples TRBV5-1 to TRBJ2-2; TRBD1 matches 8 bases. CDR1 and CDR2 from the germline V gene are SGHRS and YFSETQ. The ends lost 8 bases at V and 6 bases at J; junction bases unmatched: 12. The CDR3 totals 15 residues. The CDR3 DNA sequence: TGCGCCAGAGGCTTTTCAGGGGGCAAGGCCGGGGAGCTGTTTTTT. This codes for CARGFSGGKAGELFF.

This clonotype was recorded many times. The chain has TRBV27 and TRBJ1-6; D call uncertain. V was cut by 6 bases and J by 6 bases, with 9 bases left in between. The CDR3 has 13 amino acids. Per the germline V gene, CDR1 is MNHEY and CDR2 is SMNVEV (reference sequence). The CDR3: CASRQGINSPLHF. The CDR3 coding sequence is TGTGCCAGCAGGCAAGGTATTAATTCACCCCTCCACTTT.

The chain uses TRBV5-1 and TRBJ2-2, with D perhaps TRBD2 (6 bases). Trimming left V 6 bases short and J 3 bases short, with 15 bases between. Germline V CDR1 and CDR2: SGHRS, YFSETQ. The CDR3 is 15 residues long. The CDR3 bases are TGCGCCAGCATGGGCCCTAGCGTCGACACCGGGGAGCTGTTTTTT. Protein sequence: CASMGPSVDTGELFF.

This clonotype was seen many times. The J gene is TRBJ2-7, the V gene TRBV19; TRBD2 might be the D (5 bases). Germline CDR1 reads LNHDA; CDR2 reads SQIVND (reference sequence). Trimming took off 6 bases at V and 0 bases at J, with 12 bases between the two ends. The length of the CDR3 is 14 residues. CDR3 coding DNA: TGTGCCAGTAGCCGCGGGCCTTCCTCCTACGAGCAGTACTTC. It is translated as CASSRGPSSYEQYF.

This clonotype was observed many times. The V and J genes are TRBV7-2 and TRBJ2-5, with D possibly TRBD2 on 6 matching bases. Germline V gene lookup returns CDR1 SGHTA and CDR2 FQGNSA. With 1 base removed from V and 2 bases from J, the gap between germline ends came to 8 bases. This CDR3 region has 14 residues. The CDR3 DNA follows: TGTGCCAGCAGCTTAGTCGGGACTCAAGAGACCCAGTACTTC. Protein: CASSLVGTQETQYF.

This clonotype has ten or more counts. The gene calls are TRBV5-1 and TRBJ2-4, with TRBD2 matching over 7 bases. The V gene's germline CDR1 is SGHRS and CDR2 YFSETQ. This CDR3 has 13 amino acids. V dropped 0 bases and J dropped 6; count of bases not matched to a gene: 0. The CDR3 here is CASSLGGGNIQYF. CDR3 nucleotides: TGCGCCAGCAGCTTGGGCGGGGGAAACATTCAGTACTTC.

This clonotype was seen many times. V gene TRBV18 combines with J gene TRBJ2-1; D uncertain. This CDR3 has 16 amino acids. V was shortened by 3 bases and J by 7 bases, with 19 bases between the two germline ends. Germline V gene data show CDR1 as KGHSH and CDR2 as LQKENI. CDR3 sequence reads: CASSPWQVGEGNEQFF. CDR3 bases: TGTGCCAGCTCACCCTGGCAGGTCGGCGAAGGGAATGAGCAGTTCTTC.

This clonotype came up many times. DNA of the CDR3: TGTGCCACCAGTGACTCGGGCGCGGGAGTACGAGATACGCAGTATTTT. It yields the protein CATSDSGAGVRDTQYF. The rearrangement uses TRBV24-1 and TRBJ2-3; 7 bases match TRBD2. The CDR3 runs to 16 residues. Per germline, CDR1 KGHDR and CDR2 SFDVKD. V gave up 4 bases and J gave up 5 bases; unmatched junction bases: 11.

The chain combines TRBV28 with TRBJ2-7; D not resolved. The CDR3 has 13 amino acids. V was shortened by 7 bases and J by 0 bases, with 10 bases between the two germline ends. The germline CDR1 and CDR2 sequences are MDHEN and SYDVKM. The CDR3 protein is CASNSSASYEQYF. The CDR3 bases are TGTGCCAGCAATTCGTCGGCCTCCTACGAGCAGTACTTC.

Many counts were recorded for this clonotype. CDR3: CASSDRGTTLYEQYF. DNA for the CDR3: TGTGCCAGCAGTGACCGCGGGACTACCCTTTACGAGCAGTACTTC. This sequence joins TRBV12-3 or TRBV12-4 and TRBJ2-7; TRBD2 agrees at 7 bases. With 5 bases clipped from V and 4 bases from J, the junction kept 11 bases outside the gene matches. This CDR3 comprises 15 residues.

The chain is built from TRBV12-3 or TRBV12-4 and TRBJ2-3, with 7 bases that match TRBD1. J gave up 2 bases and V 4 bases, and 6 bases lay outside the gene matches. The CDR3 consists of 15 residues. The CDR3 region has the DNA TGTGCCAGCAGTTCTTGGGACAGTTCCACAGATACGCAGTATTTT. This encodes CASSSWDSSTDTQYF.

This clonotype was observed at least ten times. The chain couples TRBV7-2 to TRBJ2-5, with 9 nucleotides matching TRBD1. Germline V gene data show CDR1 as SGHTA and CDR2 as FQGNSA. Germline trimming cut 1 base from V and 5 bases from J; bases unmatched to any gene: 5. The CDR3 extends over 15 amino acids. CDR3 DNA: TGTGCCAGCAGCTTAGGGGGGACAGGGACGGAGACCCAGTACTTC. Encoded protein: CASSLGGTGTETQYF.

This clonotype has at least ten counts. The chain carries TRBV5-1 and TRBJ2-2, with D perhaps TRBD1 or TRBD2 (6 bases each). Trimming left V 1 base short and J 5 bases short, with 9 bases between. Germline V gene lookup returns CDR1 SGHRS and CDR2 YFSETQ. The CDR3 is 14 residues long. The CDR3 here is CASSLRGTTGELFF. For the CDR3, the DNA is TGCGCCAGCAGCTTGCGGGGGACAACCGGGGAGCTGTTTTTT.

This sequence joins TRBV10-2 and TRBJ1-1; 7 nucleotides agree with TRBD1. The V gene end was trimmed by 8 bases and the J gene end by 1 base; junction bases not matched to a gene: 4. The CDR3 is made up of 13 amino acids. Germline loops: CDR1 WSHSY, CDR2 SAAADI. In DNA form, the CDR3 reads TGCGCCAGCCGCGGGACAGCGAACACTGAAGCTTTCTTT. Encoded protein: CASRGTANTEAFF.

This clonotype was observed many times. The V call is TRBV24-1, the J call TRBJ2-7; no clear D gene. The germline CDR1 and CDR2 sequences are KGHDR and SFDVKD. V lost 3 bases and J 6 bases, leaving 17 bases between the germline ends. This CDR3 comprises 15 residues. The CDR3 coding sequence is TGTGCCACCAGTGATGCGACGTCCCAGGATAGCGAGCAGTACTTC. Protein: CATSDATSQDSEQYF.

There are many counts of this clonotype. The chain carries TRBV11-2 and TRBJ1-3; tentative D call: TRBD1 (5 bases). CDR1 is SGHAT and CDR2 is FQNNGV in the germline V gene. CDR3 length: 13 amino acids. Trimming removed 8 bases at V and 8 bases at J, with 16 bases between. This chain's CDR3 is CASSRGGTDTIYF. DNA for the CDR3: TGTGCCAGCTCCCGGGGGGGGACCGACACCATATATTTT.

This clonotype was picked up many times. V usage is TRBV20-1 and J usage is TRBJ1-6; 7 bases align to TRBD1. Germline CDR1 DFQATT, CDR2 SNEGSKA (reference sequence). V was pared by 5 bases and J by 7 bases, with 5 bases of the junction left unmatched. CDR3 size: 13 residues. As DNA, the CDR3 is TGCAGTGCTGCGAGGGACAGCAATTCACCCCTCCACTTT. Protein product: CSAARDSNSPLHF.

This clonotype was seen repeatedly, ten times or more. The chain is built from TRBV7-2 and TRBJ1-5, with TRBD1 identical over 8 bases. V trimming: 6 bases; J trimming: 2 bases; junction bases outside the gene matches: 3. CDR1 is SGHTA, CDR2 FQGNSA, per germline. CDR3 size: 14 residues. The CDR3 nucleotides are TGTGCCAGCAGTCCGGACAGGGGCAATCAGCCCCAGCATTTT. Amino acids: CASSPDRGNQPQHF.